Sequencing of this T cell receptor beta chain was carried out in a study of T cell responses to AZD1222 COVID-19 vaccine. Study-wide results and limits: Vaccine-associated CD4 TCRs spanned spike, dominant at 160-218 and 743-854. AZD1222 recipients seropositive at baseline numbered only six or seven. Females made up more of the donors, who were largely white British, and clonal diversity may have come out too low.

J was trimmed by 7 bases and V by 6 bases; bases with no gene match: 13. The CDR3 covers 16 residues. Germline assignment: CDR1 KGHSH and CDR2 LQKENI. Second-dose recipients at about 4 or about 12 weeks were treated as one pooled group. A word on this clone: The antigen is unknown.

The repertoire was sequenced with immunoSEQ multiplex PCR; TCRdb's copy has only in-frame clones and lacks some. The sample has 110,000 or so clones; around 87% are singletons. The genes are TRBV18 and TRBJ2-7; 12 positions match TRBD1. This specimen was peripheral blood, taken 28 days after the second AZD1222 dose. The receptor comes from an adult who received the AZD1222 COVID-19 vaccine. The CDR3 is CASSPFSGTGGGEQYF. DNA for the CDR3: TGTGCCAGCTCCCCCTTCTCCGGGACAGGGGGCGGGGAGCAGTACTTC.